This T cell receptor beta chain was sequenced for a study of CD8+ T cells in alopecia areata. As for the study in general: It was oral tofacitinib, at 5 to 10 mg twice daily, that treated patients received. Study-level results: How baseline CD8+ expansion relates to response remains uncertain (there was one nonresponder). Persistence of many expanded lesional clones was seen in scalp and blood during tofacitinib.

Comments on this clone: Its matching antigen is unknown.

The ends were cut back, 3 bases at V and 4 bases at J, with 9 bases in the middle. The CDR3 runs 13 residues. Germline loops: CDR1 SGHRS, CDR2 YFSETQ. RNA extraction was followed by reverse transcription into cDNA, which acted as the sequencing template. Using immunoSEQ multiplex PCR, the repertoire was profiled, and TCRdb retains in-frame clones only, with some absent. The sample records roughly 100,000 clones, about three fifths being singletons. Treatment given: oral pan-JAK inhibitor, 5-10 mg twice daily. Sequences were derived from CD8+ T cells sorted from blood, sampled at approximately week 60, from a patient treated with tofacitinib. This receptor was taken from a human donor with alopecia areata. The chain carries TRBV5-1 and TRBJ2-3; possible D gene TRBD1, 5 bases. The CDR3 here is CASSSDRPDTQYF. Written as DNA, the CDR3 is TGCGCCAGCAGCTCCGACAGACCAGATACGCAGTATTTT.